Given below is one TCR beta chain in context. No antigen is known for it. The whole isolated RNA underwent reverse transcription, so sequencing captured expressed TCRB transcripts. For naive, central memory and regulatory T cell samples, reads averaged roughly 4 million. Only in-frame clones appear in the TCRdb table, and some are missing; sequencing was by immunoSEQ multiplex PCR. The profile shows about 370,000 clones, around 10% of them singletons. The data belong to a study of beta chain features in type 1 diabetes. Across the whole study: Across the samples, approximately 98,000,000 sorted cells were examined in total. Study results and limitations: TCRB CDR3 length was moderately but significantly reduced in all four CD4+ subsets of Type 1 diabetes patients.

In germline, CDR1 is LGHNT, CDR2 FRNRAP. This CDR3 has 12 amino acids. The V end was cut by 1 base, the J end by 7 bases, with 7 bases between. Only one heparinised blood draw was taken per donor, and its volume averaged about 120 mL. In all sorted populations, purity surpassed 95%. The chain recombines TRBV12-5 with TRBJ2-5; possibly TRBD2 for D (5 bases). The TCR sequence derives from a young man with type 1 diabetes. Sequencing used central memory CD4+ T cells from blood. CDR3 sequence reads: CASGLGGRTQYF. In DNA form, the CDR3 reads TGTGCTAGTGGTTTGGGTGGGAGGACCCAGTACTTC.